Included here is one TCR beta chain sequence, with context. Its antigen is as yet unknown. TCRdb's table, derived via immunoSEQ multiplex PCR, lists solely in-frame clones and lacks some. The sample shows some 47,000 clones, just under 80% of them seen only once. The sample belongs to a study of T cells in tumors after PD-1 blockade. Across the study: Treatment was either pembrolizumab 200 mg every 3 weeks or cemiplimab 350 mg every 2 weeks. A subset received ongoing vismodegib 150 mg daily alongside anti-PD-1 therapy.

Looked up from germline, CDR1 is LNHDA and CDR2 is SQIVND (reference sequence). The CDR3 is 13 residues long. V shed 5 bases and J shed 3 bases, with 8 bases lying between them. Tumor or blood genomic DNA was sequenced, with inputs of about 616 ng to 6,004 ng. Study results and caveats: Blood contained 35% to 50% of the tumor's TCR clonotypes.

The source was PBMCs, collected before anti-PD-1 treatment. This receptor was taken from a human donor with basal cell carcinoma. The genes are TRBV19 and TRBJ1-5; D is uncertain. The CDR3 nucleotides are TGTGCCAGTAGTGATCACACCAATCAGCCCCAGCATTTT. The encoded protein is CASSDHTNQPQHF. The whole variable domain, filled in from reference TRBV19 and TRBJ1-5, reads DGGITQSPKYLFRKEGQNVTLSCEQNLNHDAMYWYRQDPGQGLRLIYYSQIVNDFQKGDIAEGYSVSREKKESFPLTVTSAQKNPTAFYLCASSDHTNQPQHFGDGTRLSIL.